Included here is one T cell receptor beta chain sequence, with context. The data are from a study of blood T cell repertoires in COVID-19. Study as a whole: From the United States, Italy and Spain came samples of acute and convalescent COVID-19. Sources were T cells, B-cell-depleted T cells, or PBMCs; the material itself was cDNA or gDNA.

Authors' data handling: Estimates of nucleated cell counts were drawn from the amplification of reference gene primers. Method: immunoSEQ multiplex PCR; TCRdb's copy keeps in-frame clones and lacks some. That table furnishes V, J and clone size, whereas the DNA furnished D and trimming. The sample lists 120,000 to 150,000 clones; 60% to 85% were seen once. Sequencing was done on a sample of peripheral blood. The origin of this receptor is a man aged 45-65 years with acute or convalescent COVID-19.

The CDR3 is CASSFGTPNTGELFF. Here the CDR3 DNA reads TGTGCCAGCAGCTTCGGGACTCCGAACACCGGGGAGCTGTTTTTT. This chain uses TRBV11-2 with TRBJ2-2; D perhaps matches TRBD2 (6 bases). The CDR3 totals 15 residues. Germline V gene lookup returns CDR1 SGHAT and CDR2 FQNNGV. The ends were cut back, 3 bases at V and 0 bases at J, with 8 bases in the middle.